Given below is one T cell receptor (beta chain) in context. Its antigen is still unknown. V dropped 1 base and J dropped 6; count of bases not matched to a gene: 9. The CDR3 runs 17 residues. CDR1 and CDR2 from the germline V gene are LGHNA and YNFKEQ. Preparation of the TCRbeta library used unique molecular identifiers. TCRdb reprocessed the PCR reads via MiXCR and lists one record per CDR3 protein. Here the sample spans 280,000 or so distinct CDR3 sequences, around 10% being singletons. The entry originates in a study of T-cell reconstitution after alpha-beta-depleted transplantation in children. Study-wide findings and caveats: Surviving recipient T cells and thymic progenitors accounted for the high day-60 TCRbeta diversity observed in some patients. A year post-transplant, T-cell counts and diversity derived mostly from newly produced T cells.

This clonotype originated in a male patient aged 2-15 years who had a stem cell transplant for chronic granulomatous disease, so the T cells may come from the graft donor. The chain joins TRBV4-2 to TRBJ2-5, with TRBD2 matching 12 bases. The sample in question was peripheral blood, obtained 180 days after TCRalphabeta/CD19-depleted stem cell transplant. CDR3 residues: CASSQVLAGGPGKTQYF. CDR3 sequence (DNA): TGTGCCAGCAGCCAAGTGCTAGCGGGAGGGCCGGGAAAGACCCAGTACTTC.